This T cell receptor (beta chain) was captured by sequencing in a study of T cell changes during pregnancy in multiple sclerosis. Clones were sequenced by immunoSEQ multiplex PCR, and TCRdb holds only the in-frame ones, with some missing. The repertoire holds 35,000 to 55,000 clones, around 89% seen once, with over 5% in the top ten. The germline gives CDR1 LGHNA, CDR2 YSLEER. The CDR3 is 18 residues long. The junction had 8 bases not matched to a gene; V was cut back by 0 bases and J by 4 bases. The receptor was derived from a female donor in good health, enrolled as a control in a pregnancy study. The sequencing used CD8+ T cells from peripheral blood mononuclear cells, collected after pregnancy. V gene TRBV4-3 combines with J gene TRBJ2-6, with TRBD2 matching over 8 bases. The DNA for the CDR3 is TGCGCCAGCAGCCAAGATCGGGTTAGCGGGGTCGGGGCCAACGTCCTGACTTTC. Its translation: CASSQDRVSGVGANVLTF.